These T cell receptor beta chains were read from a single sample in a study of radiation and T cells in renal cell carcinoma. The repertoire was sequenced with immunoSEQ multiplex PCR; TCRdb's copy has only in-frame clones and lacks some. Here the sample spans fewer than 55,000 clones, 80% being singletons. The sequences come from blood, collected from a patient whose treatment included radiotherapy and nephrectomy. The receptors shown here come from a woman in her 70s with renal cell carcinoma. Both conserved end residues are trimmed from each CDR3. The order of the fields is V gene, J gene, clone size, CDR3 protein. Part of the rows lack a size; the others show once, few, many or a class for expanded clones.

V: TRBV9; J: TRBJ1-6; size: few; CDR3: ASSLARRNSPLH
V: TRBV19; J: TRBJ1-2; size: few; CDR3: ASTRGESYGYT
V: TRBV4-2; J: TRBJ2-3; size: .; CDR3: ASSQILAARTDTQY
V: TRBV21-1; J: TRBJ2-6; size: .; CDR3: ASTPGQISSGANVLT
V: TRBV9; J: TRBJ2-1; size: .; CDR3: ASSVGLAGGSYNEQF
V: TRBV7-6; J: TRBJ1-4; size: .; CDR3: ASSRTQGASGEKLF
V: TRBV9; J: TRBJ2-3; size: once; CDR3: ASSVVGQGTDTQY
V: TRBV6-5; J: TRBJ2-5; size: .; CDR3: ASSYSPEETQY
V: TRBV6-1; J: TRBJ1-4; size: .; CDR3: ASSRGGIGDEKLF
V: TRBV12-5; J: TRBJ1-1; size: .; CDR3: ASGFPGQNTEAF
V: TRBV9; J: TRBJ2-1; size: few; CDR3: ASSVSYNEQF
V: TRBV5-6; J: TRBJ1-2; size: .; CDR3: ASSAQGNYGYT
V: TRBV5-4; J: TRBJ2-5; size: .; CDR3: ASSSQGPETQY
V: TRBV2; J: TRBJ1-1; size: .; CDR3: ASSYRALGTEAF
V: TRBV7-8; J: TRBJ1-4; size: once; CDR3: ASSLELNEKLF
V: TRBV5-6; J: TRBJ2-6; size: .; CDR3: ASSLGLGREAGANVLT
V: TRBV2; J: TRBJ1-1; size: .; CDR3: ASGTGETEAF
V: TRBV7-9; J: TRBJ1-1; size: once; CDR3: ASSLSSGTGNTEAF
V: TRBV30; J: TRBJ2-7; size: .; CDR3: AWSQRYEQY
V: TRBV5-8; J: TRBJ1-5; size: .; CDR3: ASSFVVSWDSVQPQH
V: TRBV4-2; J: TRBJ1-4; size: .; CDR3: ASSQDRRGRNEKLF
V: TRBV7-2; J: TRBJ1-1; size: .; CDR3: ASSLLLTEAF
V: TRBV9; J: TRBJ1-5; size: few; CDR3: ASSVGGGGNQPQH
V: TRBV2; J: TRBJ2-1; size: few; CDR3: ASKQGANNEQF
V: TRBV7-2; J: TRBJ2-5; size: .; CDR3: ASSSSVSKETQY
V: TRBV27; J: TRBJ1-4; size: .; CDR3: ASQSRAGLKLF
V: TRBV14; J: TRBJ2-7; size: .; CDR3: ASSQRSTAGGRYEQY
V: TRBV2; J: TRBJ2-5; size: .; CDR3: ASSGLAWETQY
V: TRBV30; J: TRBJ2-3; size: .; CDR3: AWSVPRRTDTQY
V: TRBV7-9; J: TRBJ1-5; size: .; CDR3: ASSLAGTGNQPQH
V: TRBV6-1; J: TRBJ1-4; size: .; CDR3: ASSPKGAFEEKLF
V: TRBV7-3; J: TRBJ1-1; size: .; CDR3: ASSLDRETEAF
V: TRBV27; J: TRBJ2-7; size: .; CDR3: ASSSIAGGKYEQY
V: TRBV5-1; J: TRBJ2-7; size: once; CDR3: ASSLGSGRQGYEQY
V: TRBV6-6; J: TRBJ2-7; size: .; CDR3: ASSLDWNYEQY
V: TRBV5-1; J: TRBJ1-4; size: .; CDR3: ASSLEGSGKLF
V: TRBV30; J: TRBJ2-3; size: .; CDR3: AWSRRDTQY
V: TRBV7-9; J: TRBJ1-3; size: once; CDR3: ASSLALPGLSRGTIY
V: TRBV5-1; J: TRBJ1-4; size: .; CDR3: ASSFGGPFEKLF
V: TRBV6-1; J: TRBJ2-3; size: .; CDR3: ASSELGVSTDTQY
V: TRBV11-3; J: TRBJ1-6; size: .; CDR3: ASSLDGNSPLH
V: TRBV12-1; J: TRBJ2-3; size: .; CDR3: ASSFPLADSTDTQY
V: TRBV5-1; J: TRBJ2-2; size: .; CDR3: ASSLGAGGTGELF
V: TRBV7-6; J: TRBJ1-4; size: .; CDR3: ASSSMDRANEKLF
V: TRBV25-1; J: TRBJ2-1; size: few; CDR3: ASSDPGTSGSDEQF
V: TRBV29-1; J: TRBJ2-7; size: .; CDR3: SVETPGQGVDEQY
V: TRBV5-1; J: TRBJ2-1; size: .; CDR3: ASRVRSYNEQF
V: TRBV19; J: TRBJ2-7; size: .; CDR3: ASSYGSSYEQY
V: TRBV29-1; J: TRBJ1-1; size: .; CDR3: SVGGRGEWSREAF
V: TRBV7-2; J: TRBJ1-1; size: .; CDR3: ASSSYTYQGGTEAF
V: TRBV28; J: TRBJ1-1; size: .; CDR3: ASSFQGLEAF
V: TRBV19; J: TRBJ2-7; size: .; CDR3: ASSNDRVSNEQY
V: TRBV2; J: TRBJ1-6; size: few; CDR3: AGAGSYNSPLH
V: TRBV20-1; J: TRBJ2-3; size: .; CDR3: SATRTDTQY
V: TRBV6-6; J: TRBJ1-1; size: .; CDR3: ASSYLHTGLDTEAF
V: TRBV7-3; J: TRBJ2-1; size: .; CDR3: ASSLGAGGLDNEQF